The rows below give T cell receptor beta chains drawn from one sample of a study of blood T cells in healthy people across ages. MiXCR, run by TCRdb on the 5' RACE reads, gives a single entry per CDR3 protein. The profile shows about 1.8 million distinct CDR3 sequences, roughly 49% of them singletons. Sequencing was performed on blood. These receptors were obtained from a woman in her thirties or forties in good health. Each CDR3 is given with its conserved first and last residue. Each record gives: clone size, D gene, J gene, V gene, CDR3 DNA, CDR3 protein. The D gene is left open where the match is weak. Part of the rows lack a size; the others show once, few, many or a class for expanded clones.

size: .; D: TRBD2; J: TRBJ2-7; V: TRBV7-2; DNA: TGTGCCAGCAGCTCAAGGCGGGGGGGCCGCTCCCCCATAGACGAGCAGTACTTC; CDR3: CASSSRRGGRSPIDEQYF
size: few; D: .; J: TRBJ2-1; V: TRBV12-3/TRBV12-4; DNA: TGTGCCAGCACCTCGGGGACATCCCGAACCACCTACAATGAGCAGTTCTTC; CDR3: CASTSGTSRTTYNEQFF
size: once; D: TRBD2; J: TRBJ2-1; V: TRBV9; DNA: TGTGCCAGCAGCGTAAGAGCGGGGGTCGATGAGCAGTTCTTC; CDR3: CASSVRAGVDEQFF
size: .; D: TRBD2; J: TRBJ2-6; V: TRBV11-2; DNA: TGTGCCAGCAGCTTAGATTTGGGCCGGGGACTAAGCTCTGGGGCCAACGTCCTGACTTTC; CDR3: CASSLDLGRGLSSGANVLTF
size: .; D: TRBD1; J: TRBJ2-5; V: TRBV29-1; DNA: TGCAGCGTCCCCGGGACAGTTGAAGAGACCCAGTACTTC; CDR3: CSVPGTVEETQYF
size: .; D: .; J: TRBJ2-1; V: TRBV11-2; DNA: TGTGCCAGCAGGTCTGGGACGAAGCAGTTCTTC; CDR3: CASRSGTKQFF
size: .; D: .; J: TRBJ1-1; V: TRBV7-2; DNA: TGTGCCAGCAGCCGGGACTATGGGGCTTTCTTT; CDR3: CASSRDYGAFF
size: .; D: TRBD2; J: TRBJ2-7; V: TRBV4-1; DNA: TGCGCCAGCAGCCAGACTAGCGGGGACCCCTACGAGCAGTACTTC; CDR3: CASSQTSGDPYEQYF
size: .; D: TRBD1; J: TRBJ1-2; V: TRBV7-2; DNA: TGTGCCAGCAGCATCAGCGGACAGGCGGAGAACTATGGCTACACCTTC; CDR3: CASSISGQAENYGYTF
size: .; D: .; J: TRBJ1-6; V: TRBV20-1; DNA: TGCAGTGCTAGAGATGGTTCTTTATATACCGAGGCGGCCCTCCACTTT; CDR3: CSARDGSLYTEAALHF
size: .; D: TRBD2; J: TRBJ2-5; V: TRBV20-1; DNA: TGCAGTGCTAGCGGGGGACTACAAGAGACCCAGTACTTC; CDR3: CSASGGLQETQYF
size: many; D: .; J: TRBJ2-7; V: TRBV4-1; DNA: TGCGCCAGCAGCGAAGGAGCAGCCTACGAGCAGTACTTC; CDR3: CASSEGAAYEQYF
size: few; D: .; J: TRBJ2-5; V: TRBV4-1; DNA: TGCGCCAGCAGCCAAGAATTTAGGTTGGTGGAGACCCAGTACTTC; CDR3: CASSQEFRLVETQYF
size: .; D: .; J: TRBJ1-4; V: TRBV4-2; DNA: TGTGCCAGCAGTCTCTCGGCCAGGGAAGAAAAACTGTTTTTT; CDR3: CASSLSAREEKLFF
size: .; D: .; J: TRBJ1-1; V: TRBV5-1; DNA: TGCGCCAGCAGACGCACAACAGGTAACACTGAAGCTTTCTTT; CDR3: CASRRTTGNTEAFF
size: .; D: TRBD2; J: TRBJ2-4; V: TRBV20-1; DNA: TGCAGTGCAAAGTCCGGGACTAGCGGGGTGGCTTTTCAGTACTTC; CDR3: CSAKSGTSGVAFQYF
size: few; D: .; J: TRBJ1-2; V: TRBV29-1; DNA: TGCAGCGGGGGCGGCTCTCAGGGGGGCTACACCTTC; CDR3: CSGGGSQGGYTF
size: .; D: TRBD1; J: TRBJ2-5; V: TRBV29-1; DNA: TGCAGCGTTTACCTACTCGGGACAGGGGGGAGAGAGACCCAGTACTTC; CDR3: CSVYLLGTGGRETQYF
size: .; D: TRBD1; J: TRBJ2-1; V: TRBV24-1; DNA: TGTGCCACCACCGGGACAGGGGAAAACAATGAGCAGTTCTTC; CDR3: CATTGTGENNEQFF
size: once; D: TRBD1; J: TRBJ1-1; V: TRBV5-1; DNA: TGCGCCAGCAGCTTGGCGGGGACAGGGGGCACTGAAGCTTTCTTT; CDR3: CASSLAGTGGTEAFF
size: .; D: TRBD1; J: TRBJ2-7; V: TRBV20-1; DNA: TGCAGCGCCCGGACAGGGAGCGACTACGAGCAGTACTTC; CDR3: CSARTGSDYEQYF
size: .; D: .; J: TRBJ1-4; V: TRBV7-9; DNA: TGTGCCAGTTCACAGGCGCCCAGTGAAAAACTGTTTTTT; CDR3: CASSQAPSEKLFF
size: .; D: TRBD1; J: TRBJ1-1; V: TRBV12-5; DNA: TGTGCTAGTGGTTCCACAGGGGGGACTGAAGCTTTCTTT; CDR3: CASGSTGGTEAFF
size: .; D: .; J: TRBJ2-3; V: TRBV29-1; DNA: TGCAGCGTTGAAGTCCAGCCAATAGGGCAGTATTTT; CDR3: CSVEVQPIGQYF
size: few; D: TRBD1; J: TRBJ1-5; V: TRBV20-1; DNA: TGCAGTGCTTCAAGAGGGGTCGGGACAGGCGGCAATCAGCCCCAGCATTTT; CDR3: CSASRGVGTGGNQPQHF
size: .; D: TRBD2; J: TRBJ2-3; V: TRBV6-6; DNA: TGTGCCAGCAGTTATAAGGGAGGGGCAGGGAAAAAAGATACGCAGTATTTT; CDR3: CASSYKGGAGKKDTQYF
size: .; D: .; J: TRBJ2-1; V: TRBV28; DNA: TGTGCCAGCAGCCGCCCTTGGACTCAGACTTACAATGAGCAGTTCTTC; CDR3: CASSRPWTQTYNEQFF
size: .; D: .; J: TRBJ1-1; V: TRBV7-2; DNA: TGTGCCAGCAGCTTAATACAGGAAGGCACTGAAGCTTTCTTT; CDR3: CASSLIQEGTEAFF
size: .; D: TRBD2; J: TRBJ2-1; V: TRBV6-4; DNA: TGTGCCAGCAACCCGGGGGGACTAGCGGGGGACAATGAGCAGTTCTTC; CDR3: CASNPGGLAGDNEQFF
size: .; D: .; J: TRBJ2-5; V: TRBV5-1; DNA: TGCGCCAGCAGCTTGGAGGTGGGCCAAGAGACCCAGTACTTC; CDR3: CASSLEVGQETQYF
size: .; D: .; J: TRBJ1-2; V: TRBV4-3; DNA: TGCGCCAGCAGCCAAGATCCCCAGATCTATGGCTACACCTTC; CDR3: CASSQDPQIYGYTF
size: .; D: .; J: TRBJ1-2; V: TRBV10-3; DNA: TGTGCCATCAGTGAGAAAACCGGGGGTGGTGGCTACACCTTC; CDR3: CAISEKTGGGGYTF
size: .; D: .; J: TRBJ1-2; V: TRBV7-2; DNA: TGTGCCAGCAGCTTAGAGGTCGAAATGGGCTACACCTTC; CDR3: CASSLEVEMGYTF